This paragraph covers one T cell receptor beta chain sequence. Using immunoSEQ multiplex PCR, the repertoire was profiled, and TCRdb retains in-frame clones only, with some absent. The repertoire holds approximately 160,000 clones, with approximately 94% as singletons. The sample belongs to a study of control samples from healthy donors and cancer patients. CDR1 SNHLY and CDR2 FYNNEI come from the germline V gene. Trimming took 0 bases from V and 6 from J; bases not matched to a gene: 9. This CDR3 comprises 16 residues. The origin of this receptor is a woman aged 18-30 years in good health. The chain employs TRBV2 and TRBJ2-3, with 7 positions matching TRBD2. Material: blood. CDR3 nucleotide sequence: TGTGCCAGCAGTGAAGCAGGGACTACATCGCTGGATACGCAGTATTTT. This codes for CASSEAGTTSLDTQYF.